The clone carrying this T cell receptor (beta chain) was observed a handful of times. These data are taken from a study of human T cells and chemical hapten exposure. Study as a whole: For sensitization, 2% DPC was applied to a roughly 2 cm by roughly 2 cm patch of upper inner arm skin. The variation in per-sample TCR yields arose mainly from small differences in pooled library volumes.

Time point given: pre-sensitization, week 0. Treatment: therapeutic diphenylcyclopropenone sensitization with weekly scalp DPC. V was pared by 4 bases and J by 5 bases, with 10 bases between. CDR3 length: 13 residues. The germline CDR1 and CDR2 sequences are ENHRY and SYGVKD. The library gave individual cDNA molecules unique molecular identifiers. Using its own MiXCR run on the RACE reads, TCRdb lists one record per CDR3 protein. This sample has 85,000 to 120,000 distinct CDR3 sequences, with 10% to 15% found just once. Material: whole blood, obtained in connection with sensitization to the hapten diphenylcyclopropenone (DPC). The TCR originated in a woman between 45 and 65 years old with alopecia areata. Some clones in this sample may be carry-over from other donors' samples. V usage is TRBV10-3 and J usage is TRBJ2-3; unclear D gene. The CDR3 DNA follows: TGTGCCATCAGTGTCAGACTGGAAGATACGCAGTATTTT. Translating it yields CAISVRLEDTQYF.